The 23 T cell receptor beta chains below all came from one sample that was sequenced in a study of blood T cells in healthy people across ages. The second PCR ran roughly 6 to 11 cycles with a sample-barcoded 5' primer and J-beta primers. Each CDR3 protein is one row after TCRdb ran MiXCR on the 5' RACE reads. This table has about 1.5 million distinct CDR3 sequences, approximately 39% appearing once. The sequencing sample was made of blood. The receptors here all came from a young woman in good health.

The chain has TRBV29-1 and TRBJ1-1, with 12 bases matching TRBD1. The CDR3 length is 14 residues. The germline gives CDR1 SQVTM, CDR2 ANQGSEA. With V trimmed by 8 bases and J by 4 bases, 8 bases remained unmatched. The CDR3 sequence is CSTGTGGAFTEAFF. CDR3 in DNA: TGCAGCACGGGGACAGGGGGCGCGTTCACTGAAGCTTTCTTT.

The V call is TRBV6-5, the J call TRBJ2-5, with a possible D match to TRBD1 (6 bases). There are 13 residues in the CDR3. V lost 7 bases, J lost 11 bases, and 20 bases lay in between. Germline assignment: CDR1 MNHEY and CDR2 SVGAGI. The CDR3 DNA reads as TGTGCCAGCAATATCAGGGGAGACTATGAGCAGTACTTC. It specifies CASNIRGDYEQYF.

This clonotype was seen a few times. V is TRBV5-1 and J is TRBJ1-1; possibly TRBD1 for D (5 bases). The CDR3 contains 17 residues. Germline assignment: CDR1 SGHRS and CDR2 YFSETQ. V was trimmed by 0 bases and J by 6 bases, leaving 21 bases between them. CDR3 in amino acids: CASSLAIPVGDGSEAFF. DNA for the CDR3: TGCGCCAGCAGCTTGGCCATACCCGTCGGGGACGGCTCTGAAGCTTTCTTT.

This clonotype occurred many times. The chain joins TRBV20-1 to TRBJ2-7; 12 nucleotides agree with TRBD2. In germline, CDR1 is DFQATT, CDR2 SNEGSKA (reference sequence). This CDR3 has 14 amino acids. V lost 4 bases and J lost 4; bases outside the gene matches: 5. CDR3 coding DNA: TGCAGTGCTACTAGCGGGGGGGCAAGATACGAGCAGTACTTC. It codes for CSATSGGARYEQYF.

The chain combines TRBV28 with TRBJ1-2; D is perhaps TRBD1 (6 bases). The germline V gene encodes CDR1 MDHEN and CDR2 SYDVKM. V lost 5 bases, J lost 8 bases, and 18 bases lay in between. The CDR3 contains 14 residues. CDR3 in amino acids: CASSTGRGLDGYTF. The CDR3 nucleotides read TGTGCCAGCAGTACCGGTCGGGGGCTCGACGGCTACACCTTC.

The chain is built from TRBV3-1 and TRBJ2-5; 8 bases are shared with TRBD2. The tail of the sequence fits TRBJ2-1 better, so the J call may be wrong. This CDR3 is built from 15 residues. CDR1 and CDR2 from the germline V gene are LGHDT and YNNKEL (reference sequence). CDR3 nucleotide sequence: TGTGCCAGCAGCTCCAGGACTAGCAGCCAAGAGACCCAGTTCTTC. Residues: CASSSRTSSQETQFF.

The chain has TRBV27 and TRBJ1-6; unclear D gene. CDR3 length: 13 residues. Germline lookup yields CDR1 MNHEY and CDR2 SMNVEV (reference sequence). Trimming took off 6 bases at V and 13 bases at J, with 16 bases between the two ends. CDR3 bases: TGTGCCAGCAGAACCCTAGGACCAGGTCCCCTCCACTTT. Encoded protein: CASRTLGPGPLHF.

The rearrangement links TRBV10-1 to TRBJ2-7, with D hard to call. Trimming removed 3 bases from V and 3 bases from J, with 9 bases in between. Germline CDR1 reads WNHNN; CDR2 reads SYGVQD (reference sequence). The CDR3 extends over 13 amino acids. The CDR3 loop reads CASSEGRYYEQYF. The CDR3 DNA reads TGCGCCAGCAGTGAAGGCAGATACTACGAGCAGTACTTC.

This clonotype was detected only a few times. This sequence joins TRBV20-1 and TRBJ1-6, with D tentatively TRBD1 (5 bases). The CDR3 covers 15 residues. Germline V gene data show CDR1 as DFQATT and CDR2 as SNEGSKA (reference sequence). V was pared by 1 base and J by 6 bases, with 13 bases between. The CDR3 DNA sequence: TGCAGTGCTAGAGTGGGAGGGGCCCCTAATTCACCCCTCCACTTT. Translating it yields CSARVGGAPNSPLHF.

This chain joins TRBV12-3 or TRBV12-4 and TRBJ2-4, with D perhaps assigned TRBD1 or TRBD2 (5 bases each). The length of the CDR3 is 14 residues. Trimming took off 6 bases at V and 8 bases at J, with 17 bases between the two ends. The CDR3 region is CASSLGASFDIQYF. As DNA, the CDR3 is TGTGCCAGCAGCCTTGGGGCTAGCTTCGACATTCAGTACTTC.

This clonotype has just a few counts. CDR3 sequence: CSVVGGKNTEAFF. The CDR3 nucleotides read TGCAGCGTTGTCGGGGGCAAGAACACTGAAGCTTTCTTT. V and J are TRBV29-1 and TRBJ1-1; perhaps TRBD1 as D (6 bases). Looked up from germline, CDR1 is SQVTM and CDR2 is ANQGSEA. The V end was cut by 4 bases, the J end by 1 base, with 10 bases between. This CDR3 region has 13 residues.

This clonotype was recorded a few times. V is TRBV28 and J is TRBJ2-7; weak D call: TRBD1 (6 bases). The germline gives CDR1 MDHEN, CDR2 SYDVKM. The CDR3 contains 14 residues. V was shortened by 6 bases and J by 4 bases, with 16 bases between the two germline ends. CDR3 amino acids: CASSDRQAPYEQYF. The CDR3 coding sequence is TGTGCCAGCAGCGACCGACAGGCCCCGTACGAGCAGTACTTC.

The V and J genes are TRBV3-1 and TRBJ2-5; D remains unclear. The ends were cut back, 0 bases at V and 5 bases at J, with 13 bases in the middle. Germline-derived CDR1 and CDR2 are LGHDT and YNNKEL (reference sequence). The CDR3 loop spans 15 amino acids. CDR3 nucleotides: TGTGCCAGCAGCCAAGATCGGGCGTTTTCGGAGACCCAGTACTTC. Protein sequence: CASSQDRAFSETQYF.

This clonotype was seen only a few times. J is TRBJ1-2 and V is TRBV30; 7 nucleotides agree with TRBD1. With V trimmed by 3 bases and J by 7 bases, 5 bases remained unmatched. Germline CDR1 and CDR2: GTSNPN and SVGIG (reference sequence). The CDR3 extends over 12 amino acids. The CDR3 nucleotides read TGTGCCTGGAGGCCAGGGGGAAGTGGCTACACCTTC. Its translation: CAWRPGGSGYTF.

The CDR3 DNA reads TGTGCCAGCAGCCCGCAACCGGGACATCCGGGGGGAACCCCAAGCTCCTACAATGAGCAGTTCTTC. It yields the protein CASSPQPGHPGGTPSSYNEQFF. The chain uses TRBV4-2 and TRBJ2-1; weak D call: TRBD2 (7 bases). The V gene's germline CDR1 is LGHNA and CDR2 YNFKEQ. The CDR3 totals 22 residues. V lost 4 bases and J 0 bases, leaving 31 bases between the germline ends.

The rearrangement joins TRBV20-1 to TRBJ2-4; the D is unclear. This CDR3 comprises 13 residues. V dropped 5 bases and J dropped 0 bases, with 8 bases sitting between them. Germline assignment: CDR1 DFQATT and CDR2 SNEGSKA (reference sequence). CDR3 DNA sequence: TGCAGTGCTCTCTCAGAAGCCAAAAACATTCAGTACTTC. As protein: CSALSEAKNIQYF.

The gene calls are TRBV6-2 or TRBV6-3 and TRBJ2-7, with D perhaps matching TRBD2 (5 bases). CDR1 is MNHEY and CDR2 is SVGEGT in the germline V gene. This CDR3 is built from 14 residues. V was cut by 2 bases and J by 2 bases, with 10 bases left in between. The CDR3 bases are TGTGCCAGCAGTTACACGGGAAGTCCCTACGAGCAGTACTTC. Protein: CASSYTGSPYEQYF.

This clonotype was observed a handful of times. This chain uses TRBV7-8 with TRBJ2-1; weak D call: TRBD1 (5 bases). This CDR3 region has 15 residues. CDR1 and CDR2 (germline): SGHVS, FQNEAQ. V was cut by 1 base and J by 2 bases, with 9 bases left in between. CDR3 nucleotide sequence: TGTGCCAGCAGCTTAGTGGGGCGGCCCTACAATGAGCAGTTCTTC. This gives the protein CASSLVGRPYNEQFF.

This chain joins TRBV30 and TRBJ1-6; unclear D gene. Per the germline V gene, CDR1 is GTSNPN and CDR2 is SVGIG (reference sequence). This CDR3 is 13 amino acids long. Trimming removed 1 base at V and 10 bases at J, with 11 bases between. The CDR3 loop is CAWSATGGSPLHF. The CDR3 coding sequence is TGTGCCTGGAGTGCCACCGGAGGGTCACCCCTCCACTTT.

The chain couples TRBV29-1 to TRBJ2-5; 7 bases are shared with TRBD1. Per germline, CDR1 SQVTM and CDR2 ANQGSEA. With 7 bases clipped from V and 5 bases from J, the junction kept 7 bases outside the gene matches. CDR3 length equals 12 residues. For the CDR3, the DNA is TGCAGCGGGAACAGGGGCTCGGAGACCCAGTACTTC. Translated, it gives CSGNRGSETQYF.

This sequence joins TRBV4-3 and TRBJ1-2; 7 nucleotides align to TRBD1. The CDR3 has 17 amino acids. From germline, CDR1 is LGHNA and CDR2 YSLEER. Unmatched junction bases numbered 15, after V lost 0 bases and J lost 8 bases. The DNA of the CDR3 is TGCGCCAGCAGCCAAGAGGCGGATCCAGGGGGTAGCTGGGGCTACACCTTC. Translated, it gives CASSQEADPGGSWGYTF.

The V and J genes are TRBV4-1 and TRBJ1-1, with 8 nucleotides matching TRBD1. Germline V CDR1 and CDR2: MGHRA, YSYEKL. The V gene end was trimmed by 0 bases and the J gene end by 8 bases; junction bases not matched to a gene: 11. CDR3 size: 16 residues. This CDR3 reads CASSQDPGGESPEAFF. CDR3 in DNA: TGCGCCAGCAGCCAAGATCCAGGGGGCGAATCACCGGAAGCTTTCTTT.

The V gene is TRBV12-3 or TRBV12-4, the J gene TRBJ2-7; possibly TRBD1 for D (7 bases). Trimming took 8 bases from V and 3 from J, leaving 11 bases between them. The length of the CDR3 is 12 residues. CDR3 DNA: TGTGCCAGCCAGGGGGGACGCTACGAGCAGTACTTC. Translating it yields CASQGGRYEQYF.